This is a list of T cell receptor beta chains from one sample in a study of blood T cells in healthy people across ages. MiXCR, run by TCRdb on the 5' RACE reads, gives a single entry per CDR3 protein. The sample comprises hundreds of thousands of distinct CDR3 sequences, 32% of which are singletons, and 15% rests with the top ten. The specimen was blood. These receptors came from a woman of 80 years or more in good health. Each CDR3 is given with its conserved first and last residue. The order of the fields is V gene, clone size, CDR3 length, D gene, J gene, CDR3 DNA, CDR3 protein. D genes are given only for firm matches. Clone size, where shown, is once, few, many, or a class for clones that have expanded.

>TRBV28|.|15|.|TRBJ2-2
TGTGCCAGCAGTTTCTCAGGGGGGGACACCGGGGAGCTGTTTTTT
CASSFSGGDTGELFF
>TRBV5-1|many|16|TRBD1|TRBJ1-2
TGCGCCAGCAGCCCCATAAGCAACAGGGGGCGGGATGGCTACACCTTC
CASSPISNRGRDGYTF
>TRBV5-5|many|12|.|TRBJ2-7
TGTGCCAGCAGCGTGGACAGATACGAGCAGTACTTC
CASSVDRYEQYF
>TRBV24-1|.|14|.|TRBJ1-5
TGTGCCACCAGTGGAAGGGGGACTAATCAGCCCCAGCATTTT
CATSGRGTNQPQHF
>TRBV9|few|14|.|TRBJ1-2
TGTGCCAGCAGGAAGGACTCTATCCTTTCCGGCTACACCTTC
CASRKDSILSGYTF
>TRBV20-1|many|14|TRBD2|TRBJ2-1
TGCAGTGCTAGTCGGCGGGGGTCCTACAATGAGCAGTTCTTC
CSASRRGSYNEQFF
>TRBV7-2|many|16|.|TRBJ1-6
TGTGCCAGCAGCTTAGGCCCGACATCGGGCAATTCACCCCTCCACTTT
CASSLGPTSGNSPLHF
>TRBV12-3/TRBV12-4|.|16|.|TRBJ2-3
TGTGCCAGCAGTTCCCGAGGACGGGGGAGCACAGATACGCAATATTTT
CASSSRGRGSTDTQYF
>TRBV27|.|15|TRBD2|TRBJ2-3
TGTGCCAGCAGTTTGAGCGGGGGTTTATCGGATACGCAGTATTTT
CASSLSGGLSDTQYF
>TRBV2|many|16|.|TRBJ1-5
TGTGCCAGCAGCGAAGGAGGACGGAGGAGTAATCAGCCCCAGCATTTT
CASSEGGRRSNQPQHF
>TRBV11-2|.|14|.|TRBJ2-3
TGTGCCAGCACCTCCGGGGCCAGCACAGATACGCAGTATTTT
CASTSGASTDTQYF
>TRBV28|few|12|.|TRBJ2-3
TGTGCCAGCAGTTCCGCCACAGATACGCAGTATTTT
CASSSATDTQYF
>TRBV5-1|many|15|.|TRBJ2-3
TGCGCCAGCAGCGGACTGGGCAGGGAGGCAGATACGCAGTATTTT
CASSGLGREADTQYF
>TRBV25-1|many|12|.|TRBJ1-2
TGTGCCAGCAGTGATCCAGGGGTAGGCTACACCTTC
CASSDPGVGYTF
>TRBV20-1|many|15|.|TRBJ1-1
TGCAGTGCTAGGAGGGGCCCAGCCCTGAACACTGAAGCTTTCTTT
CSARRGPALNTEAFF
>TRBV4-2|.|16|.|TRBJ2-1
TGTGCCAGCAGCCAAGTAAATATGTGGGACGACAATGAGCAGTTCTTC
CASSQVNMWDDNEQFF
>TRBV7-2|.|13|.|TRBJ1-2
TGTGCCAGCAGCTTAAACAGGGAGGCTGGCTACACCTTC
CASSLNREAGYTF
>TRBV6-6|many|11|.|TRBJ2-2
TGTGCCAGCAGCACCGAGGGGGAGCTGTTTTTT
CASSTEGELFF
>TRBV20-1|.|17|.|TRBJ1-5
TGCAGTGCTAGAGATTCGGGCGGGCAGGGTAGCAATCAGCCCCAGCATTTT
CSARDSGGQGSNQPQHF
>TRBV20-1|many|15|.|TRBJ2-5
TGCAGTGCGGGAAAGCCGGGGGACCTCAAAGGGACCCAGTACTTC
CSAGKPGDLKGTQYF
>TRBV4-1|.|20|.|TRBJ1-4
TGCGCCAGCAGCCAAAGCGCCCCGCCCAGGGCTGCCGCCCGGGTTGAAAAACTGTTTTTT
CASSQSAPPRAAARVEKLFF
>TRBV7-2|.|13|.|TRBJ1-2
TGTGCCAGCAGCTTAGATCCAGGGAATGGCTACACCTTC
CASSLDPGNGYTF
>TRBV29-1|many|15|TRBD1|TRBJ1-2
TGCAGCGTTGAACCTACAGGGGGCCTTAACTATGGCTACACCTTC
CSVEPTGGLNYGYTF
>TRBV7-9|.|14|.|TRBJ1-2
TGTGCCAGCAGCTGGGATGACAGCACCTATGGCTACACCTTC
CASSWDDSTYGYTF
>TRBV7-2|many|16|.|TRBJ2-1
TGTGCCAGCAGCTTAGAAGGGACTGTCTCCTACAATGAGCAGTTCTTC
CASSLEGTVSYNEQFF
>TRBV3-1|.|15|.|TRBJ1-6
TGTGCCAGCAGCCACCGATCCTCCAATAATTCACCCCTCCACTTT
CASSHRSSNNSPLHF
>TRBV13|many|13|TRBD1|TRBJ2-7
TGTGCCAGCAGCTTATTACAGGGGCGGGAGCAGTACTTC
CASSLLQGREQYF
>TRBV10-2|.|19|TRBD2|TRBJ2-3
TGCGCCAGCAGTGAGTCCGGTAGCGGGGGGTCGAGAACAACAGATACGCAGTATTTT
CASSESGSGGSRTTDTQYF
>TRBV20-1|few|13|.|TRBJ1-3
TGCAGTGCTAGGGAGCTGGGTAAAAACACCATATATTTT
CSARELGKNTIYF
>TRBV12-3/TRBV12-4|.|14|.|TRBJ1-1
TGTGCCAGCAGCCCCCGGGTACGCAACACTGAAGCTTTCTTT
CASSPRVRNTEAFF
>TRBV7-2|.|18|TRBD1|TRBJ1-5
TGTGCCAGCAGCTTAGGGGGTAATAGGGACAGCGCGCGAGGGCCCCAGCATTTT
CASSLGGNRDSARGPQHF
>TRBV5-6|many|19|.|TRBJ2-5
TGTGCCAGCAGCTTGATACCGGGACAACTCCCGGGGCCTCAAGAGACCCAGTACTTC
CASSLIPGQLPGPQETQYF
>TRBV29-1|.|14|.|TRBJ1-1
TGCAGCGTTGAATGGGGCAGGCGGGACACTGAAGCTTTCTTT
CSVEWGRRDTEAFF
>TRBV7-2|.|12|.|TRBJ1-1
TGTGCCAGCAGCTTCCCACAGGGAAAAGCTTTCTTT
CASSFPQGKAFF
>TRBV7-2|many|20|.|TRBJ2-7
TGTGCCAGCAGCTTAGGGCTCCCTTCAACCTGGCCGGACTCTTCCTACGAGCAGTACTTC
CASSLGLPSTWPDSSYEQYF
>TRBV9|many|14|.|TRBJ2-3
TGTGCCAGCAGCGTAGTCATCTATCCAGATACGCAGTATTTT
CASSVVIYPDTQYF
>TRBV10-3|many|12|.|TRBJ2-7
TGTGCCATCAGTGAGTCCCCCCACGAGCAGTACTTC
CAISESPHEQYF
>TRBV30|.|14|.|TRBJ1-1
TGTGCCTGGAGTGTACTGTCAGGAAGGGCTGAAGCTTTCTTT
CAWSVLSGRAEAFF
>TRBV30|few|13|TRBD1|TRBJ1-5
TGTGCCTGGAGTACAGGGGATGGTCAGCCCCAGCATTTT
CAWSTGDGQPQHF
>TRBV20-1|once|13|TRBD1|TRBJ2-7
TGCAGTGCCGTGAGAGACAGGGGAGTCGAGCAGTACTTC
CSAVRDRGVEQYF
>TRBV7-2|many|16|TRBD2|TRBJ2-1
TGTGCCAGCAGCTTAGTTAGCGGGGGGGCCAACAATGAGCAGTTCTTC
CASSLVSGGANNEQFF
>TRBV24-1|many|14|.|TRBJ2-1
TGTGCCACCAGTGATAACCGGGACGTCAATGAGCAGTTCTTC
CATSDNRDVNEQFF
>TRBV6-2/TRBV6-3|many|14|.|TRBJ2-7
TGTGCCAGCAGTTACTCTGGGGACGGAAGGGAGCAGTACTTC
CASSYSGDGREQYF
>TRBV20-1|many|13|.|TRBJ2-1
TGCAGTTTAGGAGGGCAGGGCTACAATGAGCAGTTCTTC
CSLGGQGYNEQFF